The 19 T cell receptor beta chains presented below share a single source sample, sequenced in a study of blood T cell repertoires in COVID-19. The data were produced by immunoSEQ multiplex PCR, yet TCRdb's version contains in-frame clones alone and is incomplete. The profile shows roughly 260,000 clones, about nine tenths of them singletons. The sequenced sample consisted of peripheral blood. Receptor source: a woman aged 40 to 50 with acute or convalescent COVID-19.

The chain has TRBV7-3 and TRBJ2-2; D is unresolved. Trimming removed 1 base from V and 1 base from J, with 4 bases in between. The CDR3 totals 14 residues. Germline CDR1 and CDR2: SGHTA and FQGTGA. In DNA, the CDR3 is TGTGCCAGCAGCTTAAACAGGAACACCGGGGAGCTGTTTTTT. Amino acids: CASSLNRNTGELFF.

The V call is TRBV11-1, the J call TRBJ2-3; no clear D. The germline V gene encodes CDR1 SGHAT and CDR2 FQDESV (reference sequence). The CDR3 has 12 amino acids. Trimming removed 1 base from V and 10 bases from J, with 9 bases in between. The CDR3 region has the DNA TGTGCCAGCAGCTTAGGGAAGCAGGCGCAGTATTTT. Its translation: CASSLGKQAQYF.

The CDR3, as DNA: TGTGCCACCAGTGACCACAGGAGAGGTACGGGGGAGCTGTTTTTT. Amino acids: CATSDHRRGTGELFF. The chain recombines TRBV24-1 with TRBJ2-2; tentatively, D is TRBD1 (5 bases). Germline V gene sequence: CDR1 KGHDR, CDR2 SFDVKD. There are 15 residues in the CDR3. Trimming removed 4 bases at V and 8 bases at J, with 16 bases between.

The sample holds a few counts of this clone. The rearrangement uses TRBV29-1 and TRBJ1-5; 9 bases are a match to TRBD1. CDR1 and CDR2 from the germline V gene are SQVTM and ANQGSEA. The CDR3 contains 12 residues. V trimming: 5 bases; J trimming: 7 bases; junction bases outside the gene matches: 3. The CDR3 DNA follows: TGCAGCGTTAGGACAGGGGTACAGCCCCAGCATTTT. It encodes CSVRTGVQPQHF.

The genes are TRBV5-6 and TRBJ2-5; 8 bases are shared with TRBD1. V lost 4 bases and J lost 4; bases outside the gene matches: 6. Germline-derived CDR1 and CDR2 are SGHDT and YYEEEE. This CDR3 has 14 amino acids. The CDR3 nucleotides read TGTGCCAGCAGCCGTCGGACAGGGCGAGAGACCCAGTACTTC. Its protein product is CASSRRTGRETQYF.

J is TRBJ1-4 and V is TRBV12-5, with TRBD1 matching 7 bases. CDR3 size: 16 residues. The germline V gene has CDR1 LGHNT and CDR2 FRNRAP. V lost 5 bases to trimming and J lost 10 bases; unmatched junction nucleotides: 16. The CDR3 here is CASGMPPGQRDGKLFF. Written as DNA, the CDR3 is TGTGCTAGTGGTATGCCCCCGGGACAGAGAGACGGAAAACTGTTTTTT.

The CDR3 DNA sequence: TGTGCCAGCCGGCCAGACCCAGGTCCCGAGCAGTACGTC. Protein product: CASRPDPGPEQYV. This rearrangement joins TRBV2 to TRBJ2-7, with unresolved D. Trimming cost V 8 bases and J 6 bases, with 17 bases left between them. The germline CDR1 and CDR2 sequences are SNHLY and FYNNEI. This CDR3 contains 13 residues.

J is TRBJ1-4 and V is TRBV5-4; D gene ambiguous. This CDR3 spans 15 amino acids. CDR1 is SGHNT, CDR2 YYREEE, per germline (reference sequence). Trimming stripped 4 bases from V and 0 bases from J, with 10 bases between. DNA for the CDR3: TGTGCCAGCAGCGACGACGGAGCAACTAATGAAAAACTGTTTTTT. Translating gives CASSDDGATNEKLFF.

V is TRBV6-6 and J is TRBJ2-1; TRBD1 matches at 7 bases. J gave up 8 bases and V 6 bases, and 13 bases lay outside the gene matches. This CDR3 comprises 15 residues. Germline V gives CDR1 MNHNY, CDR2 SVGAGI (reference sequence). CDR3 DNA sequence: TGTGCCAGCAGCTACGCCTACAGGGGCGGCGATGAGCAGTTCTTC. Translating it yields CASSYAYRGGDEQFF.

This clone has just a few counts. The chain couples TRBV7-2 to TRBJ1-1, with D possibly matching TRBD1 (6 bases). V gave up 3 bases and J gave up 0 bases, with 17 bases separating them. CDR1 and CDR2 (germline): SGHTA, FQGNSA. This CDR3 contains 17 residues. CDR3 sequence: CASSFFSGGGMNTEAFF. CDR3 in DNA: TGTGCCAGCAGCTTTTTTTCGGGGGGCGGGATGAACACTGAAGCTTTCTTT.

This chain connects TRBV21-1 to TRBJ2-3; TRBD1 is the table's D call and was not checked against the DNA. TRBV21-1 is deemed a pseudogene. There are 16 residues in the CDR3. The CDR3 reads CASSRGTGACTDTQYF. The CDR3 DNA sequence: TGTGCCAGCAGCAGGGGAACAGGAGCTTGCACAGATACGCAGTATTTT.

The V gene is TRBV6-5, the J gene TRBJ1-2; D might be TRBD1 (5 bases). Germline CDR1 reads MNHEY; CDR2 reads SVGAGI. This CDR3 contains 14 residues. Trimming shortened V by 2 bases and J by 5 bases, and 12 bases separated the two germline ends. CDR3 residues: CASSYTDNIYGYTF. The DNA for the CDR3 is TGTGCCAGCAGTTACACGGACAATATATATGGCTACACCTTC.

The J gene is TRBJ1-2, the V gene TRBV11-2; D is undetermined. CDR1 SGHAT and CDR2 FQNNGV come from the germline V gene. Trimming shortened V by 1 base and J by 2 bases, and 11 bases separated the two germline ends. The CDR3 loop spans 15 amino acids. The CDR3 region is CASSLVPPGNYGYTF. Written as DNA, the CDR3 is TGTGCCAGCAGCTTAGTCCCTCCAGGAAACTATGGCTACACCTTC.

This clone was found once. The CDR3 nucleotides are TGCGCCAGCAGCTTGTATGGAGGGGATAGCAATCAGCCCCAGCATTTT. Protein: CASSLYGGDSNQPQHF. The J gene is TRBJ1-5, the V gene TRBV5-1; TRBD1 might be the D (5 bases). The CDR3 is 16 amino acids. Trimming removed 1 base from V and 0 bases from J, with 11 bases in between. Looked up from germline, CDR1 is SGHRS and CDR2 is YFSETQ. Looking up the rest from reference TRBV5-1 and TRBJ1-5 gives the full variable domain: KAGVTQTPRYLIKTRGQQVTLSCSPISGHRSVSWYQQTPGQGLQFLFEYFSETQRNKGNFPGRFSGRQFSNSRSEMNVSTLELGDSALYLCASSLYGGDSNQPQHFGDGTRLSIL.

The chain couples TRBV19 to TRBJ1-1; 8 bases match TRBD1. The germline CDR1 and CDR2 sequences are LNHDA and SQIVND (reference sequence). CDR3 length: 14 residues. The ends lost 5 bases at V and 5 bases at J; junction bases unmatched: 7. The CDR3 sequence is CASSPSDRETEAFF. In nucleotides, the CDR3 is TGTGCCAGTAGTCCCTCGGACAGGGAAACTGAAGCTTTCTTT.

This clone appeared once. V is TRBV6-4 and J is TRBJ2-2; TRBD1 might be the D (6 bases). CDR3 length: 16 residues. With 0 bases removed from V and 4 bases from J, the gap between germline ends came to 12 bases. Germline CDR1 MRHNA, CDR2 SNTAGT. The CDR3 nucleotides are TGTGCCAGCAGTGACTCTTGGGTGACAGGCACCGGGGAGCTGTTTTTT. Translation gives CASSDSWVTGTGELFF.

The count of this clone is one. V is TRBV19 and J is TRBJ1-4; weak D call: TRBD1 (6 bases). From germline, CDR1 is LNHDA and CDR2 SQIVND (reference sequence). CDR3 size: 16 residues. The germline V and J ends were trimmed by 6 bases and 3 bases, with 17 bases remaining between them. The CDR3 spells CASSPRGGMANEKLFF. The CDR3 DNA reads as TGTGCCAGTAGCCCACGGGGGGGCATGGCTAATGAAAAACTGTTTTTT.

The chain has TRBV21-1 and TRBJ2-2; TRBD2 is taken as the D call from the table, unchecked against the DNA. TRBV21-1 is shown as a pseudogene. The CDR3 runs 17 residues. The CDR3 sequence: CASSKNIARTNTGELFF. CDR3 DNA sequence: TGTGCCAGCAGCAAAAATATAGCACGGACGAACACCGGGGAGCTGTTTTTT.

CDR3 amino acids: CAIGGTDNNSPLHF. The CDR3 DNA reads as TGTGCCATCGGGGGCACGGATAATAATTCACCCCTCCACTTT. J is TRBJ1-6 and V is TRBV10-3, with D maybe TRBD1 (6 bases). CDR1 and CDR2 from the germline V gene are ENHRY and SYGVKD. V lost 8 bases, J lost 5 bases, and 13 bases lay in between. CDR3 length: 14 residues.